Presented here are 13 T cell receptor beta chains from one specimen sequenced in a study of cytomegalovirus exposure and HLA in healthy donors (dated by TCRdb to the late 2010s). Library creation used the immunoSEQ multiplex PCR assay. For the multiplex PCR, a mixture combining 60 forward primers for TCR Vbeta segments and 13 reverse primers for TCR Jbeta segments was used. TCRdb limited this immuneACCESS table to in-frame rearrangements with V and J called. A share of clones is missing; checked studies link under half to unresolved V genes, and the rest is unexplained. The sample table contains hundreds of thousands of clones; only one count was recorded for about 90% of them. The ten largest clones capture more than 2% of the sample. Sequencing was done on a sample of PBMCs. The receptor source for this set is a woman aged 18-29 years in good health and CMV-seronegative.

V is TRBV9 and J is TRBJ2-7; TRBD1 agrees at 8 bases. The V segment lost 4 bases and the J segment 2 bases; nucleotides outside the gene matches: 11. This CDR3 has 16 amino acids. Germline CDR1 and CDR2: SGDLS and YYNGEE. The chain's CDR3 is CASSTRGQAGTYEQYF. DNA of the CDR3: TGTGCCAGCAGCACCCGGGGACAGGCGGGTACCTACGAGCAGTACTTC.

V and J are TRBV21-1 and TRBJ1-1. TRBV21-1 constitutes a pseudogene. The CDR3 is 17 amino acids. The CDR3 here is CASSKLGRLGGNTEAFF. The CDR3 bases are TGTGCCAGCAGCAAACTTGGCAGGTTGGGGGGGAACACTGAAGCTTTCTTT.

The V call is TRBV18, the J call TRBJ1-4; D gene unclear. The V and J ends lost 2 bases and 5 bases respectively, with 9 bases between them. The length of the CDR3 is 14 residues. Germline V gene sequence: CDR1 KGHSH, CDR2 LQKENI. The CDR3: CASSPVPVNEKLFF. The CDR3 bases are TGTGCCAGCTCACCAGTCCCGGTAAATGAAAAACTGTTTTTT. Full variable domain (outside the CDR3, taken from reference TRBV18 and TRBJ1-4): NAGVMQNPRHLVRRRGQEARLRCSPMKGHSHVYWYRQLPEEGLKFMVYLQKENIIDESGMPKERFSAEFPKEGPSILRIQQVVRGDSAAYFCASSPVPVNEKLFFGSGTQLSVL.

The chain uses TRBV2 and TRBJ2-7; D is unresolved. Germline V lookup: CDR1 SNHLY, CDR2 FYNNEI. The V and J ends lost 6 bases and 1 base respectively, with 10 bases between them. The CDR3 sequence is 13 residues long. CDR3: CASRQALSYEQYF. CDR3 sequence (DNA): TGTGCCAGCAGGCAGGCCTTATCCTACGAGCAGTACTTC. The complete variable domain, with remaining parts taken from reference TRBV2 and TRBJ2-7, reads EPEVTQTPSHQVTQMGQEVILRCVPISNHLYFYWYRQILGQKVEFLVSFYNNEISEKSEIFDDQFSVERPDGSNFTLKIRSTKLEDSAMYFCASRQALSYEQYFGPGTRLTVT.

This clone has just a few counts. J is TRBJ1-2 and V is TRBV19, with 7 bases matching TRBD1. Looked up from germline, CDR1 is LNHDA and CDR2 is SQIVND (reference sequence). The CDR3 spans 16 residues. After removal of 10 bases from V and 5 bases from J, the junction contained 19 bases not matched to a gene. For the CDR3, the DNA is TGTGCCACCCAATCTTCCAGGCCAGGGGGTTTTTATGGCTACACCTTC. Translation: CATQSSRPGGFYGYTF.

A single count supports this clone. J is TRBJ1-6 and V is TRBV7-2; D is unresolved. V was shortened by 5 bases and J by 4 bases, with 15 bases between the two germline ends. Germline CDR1 is SGHTA and CDR2 is FQGNSA. The CDR3 is 16 amino acids. Written as DNA, the CDR3 is TGTGCCAGCAGCCTAAGCGAGGGAACTTATAATTCACCCCTCCACTTT. It translates to CASSLSEGTYNSPLHF.

V usage is TRBV6-6 and J usage is TRBJ1-4; D unresolved. The CDR3 runs 13 residues. The germline V gene encodes CDR1 MNHNY and CDR2 SVGAGI (reference sequence). V lost 8 bases and J 8 bases, leaving 15 bases between the germline ends. The CDR3 nucleotides are TGTGCCAGCTTGGCCCCTCCATCCGAAAAACTGTTTTTT. Encoded protein: CASLAPPSEKLFF.

The chain employs TRBV6-1 and TRBJ1-2; D gene uncertain. Germline CDR1 MNHNS, CDR2 SASEGT. V was trimmed by 8 bases and J by 6 bases, leaving 19 bases between them. The CDR3 spans 14 residues. In nucleotides, the CDR3 is TGTGCCAGCCTCCTGAGGAGTACCTCGGATGGCTACACCTTC. Its protein product is CASLLRSTSDGYTF.

The chain joins TRBV28 to TRBJ2-4; maybe TRBD2 (6 bases). The V gene lost 5 bases and the J gene lost 0 bases, with 11 bases spanning the gap. The CDR3 consists of 15 residues. Germline V gene sequence: CDR1 MDHEN, CDR2 SYDVKM. The CDR3 reads CASSPGLLAKNIQYF. The CDR3 DNA is TGTGCCAGCAGTCCGGGACTCTTAGCCAAAAACATTCAGTACTTC.

The chain carries TRBV27 and TRBJ1-1; D gene uncertain. This CDR3 comprises 13 residues. V was cut by 8 bases and J by 0 bases, with 10 bases left in between. Germline-derived CDR1 and CDR2 are MNHEY and SMNVEV (reference sequence). The DNA for the CDR3 is TGTGCCAGCCAGGCCTTAGTGAACACTGAAGCTTTCTTT. Translating it yields CASQALVNTEAFF.

This clone has a single count. The rearrangement uses TRBV7-9 and TRBJ2-3; 9 bases match TRBD2. The CDR3 is 17 residues long. Per germline, CDR1 SEHNR and CDR2 FQNEAQ (reference sequence). V shed 2 bases, J shed 3 bases, and the junction held 9 bases outside the gene matches. CDR3 sequence reads: CASSLSLRRGGTDTQYF. CDR3 sequence (DNA): TGTGCCAGCAGCTTATCTCTGAGGCGGGGGGGGACAGATACGCAGTATTTT.

The V call is TRBV5-1, the J call TRBJ2-2, with 8 bases matching TRBD2. The CDR3 totals 15 residues. V shed 1 base and J 3 bases; nucleotides not matched to a gene: 2. CDR1 SGHRS and CDR2 YFSETQ come from the germline V gene. The CDR3 spells CASSLPGGDTGELFF. The CDR3 DNA reads TGCGCCAGCAGCTTGCCGGGAGGGGACACCGGGGAGCTGTTTTTT.

The gene calls are TRBV5-1 and TRBJ1-1; no firm D call. Germline V gene data show CDR1 as SGHRS and CDR2 as YFSETQ. Trimming pared 7 bases from V and 3 bases from J, leaving 16 bases between. This CDR3 has 14 residues. The CDR3 spells CASHLGFGHTEAFF. CDR3 DNA: TGCGCCAGCCACCTGGGCTTTGGGCACACTGAAGCTTTCTTT.